The 9 T cell receptor beta chains below all came from one sample that was sequenced in a study of low-dose radiotherapy and immunotherapy resistance in tumors (dated by TCRdb to between 2021 and 2024). Superscript III and a set of TRAV- and TRBV-specific primers were used to synthesize first-strand cDNA, so that both TCRalpha and TCRbeta chains were covered. An approximately 19-cycle PCR with Phusion amplified the TCRs, pairing a constant-region primer with the adapter that was attached to the V primers. TCRdb reworked the public reads: Q25 trimming with fastp, MiXCR clone assembly, productive beta chains retained. Rows merge per CDR3 protein into single entries with the most common DNA and genes. The sample yields under 11,000 distinct CDR3 sequences; about 60% were counted once. The ten largest clones add up to roughly 10% of the sample. Source of these receptors: a human donor with advanced metastatic prostate, ovarian, gallbladder or colorectal cancer (not recorded which). This table probably holds off-target reads from a library built for another chain.

This clonotype was seen a handful of times. The V call is TRBV28, the J call TRBJ2-3; 9 nucleotides match TRBD2. Unmatched junction bases numbered 10, after V lost 4 bases and J lost 2 bases. This CDR3 region has 17 residues. From germline, CDR1 is MDHEN and CDR2 SYDVKM. The CDR3 bases are TGTGCCAGCAGTTACGGGCTAGCGGGATTGCTCACAGATACGCAGTATTTT. Protein sequence: CASSYGLAGLLTDTQYF.

The chain combines TRBV4-2 with TRBJ1-2; D gene ambiguous. The V end was cut by 2 bases, the J end by 4 bases, with 14 bases between. This CDR3 has 15 amino acids. CDR1 and CDR2 (germline): LGHNA, YNFKEQ. The chain's CDR3 is CASSQPTRRVYGYTF. As DNA, the CDR3 is TGTGCCAGCAGCCAACCGACAAGGAGGGTCTATGGCTACACCTTC.

The genes are TRBV2 and TRBJ2-6; D is undetermined. V shed 7 bases and J shed 0 bases, with 13 bases lying between them. CDR1 and CDR2 from the germline V gene are SNHLY and FYNNEI. This CDR3 has 16 residues. Written as DNA, the CDR3 is TGTGCCAGCAACTCAGGACGCAGCTCTGGGGCCAACGTCCTGACTTTC. Translated, it gives CASNSGRSSGANVLTF.

The chain joins TRBV3-1 to TRBJ1-2; a weak D match, TRBD1 (6 bases). The CDR3 totals 14 residues. Trimming stripped 5 bases from V and 4 bases from J, with 14 bases between. Germline V gene lookup returns CDR1 LGHDT and CDR2 YNNKEL (reference sequence). CDR3 coding DNA: TGTGCCAGCAGCGGGATAGACAGGTTCTATGGCTACACCTTC. Encoded protein: CASSGIDRFYGYTF.

V and J are TRBV5-4 and TRBJ2-1; no firm D call. This CDR3 is built from 16 residues. V lost 1 base and J 6 bases, leaving 17 bases between the germline ends. The germline V gene has CDR1 SGHNT and CDR2 YYREEE (reference sequence). This CDR3 is CASSLYLRYGSNEQFF. The CDR3 region has the DNA TGTGCCAGCAGCTTGTATCTCCGGTATGGGTCCAATGAGCAGTTCTTC.

This sequence joins TRBV20-1 and TRBJ1-3, with D possibly TRBD1 on 6 matching bases. Germline assignment: CDR1 DFQATT and CDR2 SNEGSKA (reference sequence). The CDR3 has 14 residues. The germline V and J ends were trimmed by 6 bases and 2 bases, with 14 bases remaining between them. The CDR3 DNA reads as TGCAGTGCCTCGGGACACAGGACTGGAAACACCATATATTTT. It translates to CSASGHRTGNTIYF.

The rearrangement links TRBV21-1 to TRBJ2-7; the DNA was not compared with TRBD1, the D call given in the table. TRBV21-1 constitutes a pseudogene. This CDR3 comprises 14 residues. CDR3 sequence reads: CASNLLAGAYEQYF. The CDR3 DNA sequence: TGTGCCAGCAACCTGTTGGCAGGGGCTTACGAGCAGTACTTC.

This clonotype was seen more than once but under ten times. J is TRBJ2-7 and V is TRBV2; D possibly uses TRBD1 or TRBD2 (5 bases each). The CDR3 spans 15 residues. Germline lookup yields CDR1 SNHLY and CDR2 FYNNEI. Between the trimmed V and J ends, which lost 1 base and 0 bases, there was a span of 10 bases. CDR3 bases: TGTGCCAGCAGTGAAGATGGGGACCCCTCCTACGAGCAGTACTTC. As protein: CASSEDGDPSYEQYF. Full variable domain (rest looked up from reference TRBV2 and TRBJ2-7): EPEVTQTPSHQVTQMGQEVILRCVPISNHLYFYWYRQILGQKVEFLVSFYNNEISEKSEIFDDQFSVERPDGSNFTLKIRSTKLEDSAMYFCASSEDGDPSYEQYFGPGTRLTVT.

The chain recombines TRBV9 with TRBJ2-2; no firm D call. V was cut by 0 bases and J by 4 bases, with 7 bases left in between. The CDR3 runs 14 residues. CDR1 is SGDLS and CDR2 is YYNGEE in the germline V gene. CDR3 amino acids: CASSVVGTTGELFF. For the CDR3, the DNA is TGTGCCAGCAGCGTAGTGGGCACCACCGGGGAGCTGTTTTTT.